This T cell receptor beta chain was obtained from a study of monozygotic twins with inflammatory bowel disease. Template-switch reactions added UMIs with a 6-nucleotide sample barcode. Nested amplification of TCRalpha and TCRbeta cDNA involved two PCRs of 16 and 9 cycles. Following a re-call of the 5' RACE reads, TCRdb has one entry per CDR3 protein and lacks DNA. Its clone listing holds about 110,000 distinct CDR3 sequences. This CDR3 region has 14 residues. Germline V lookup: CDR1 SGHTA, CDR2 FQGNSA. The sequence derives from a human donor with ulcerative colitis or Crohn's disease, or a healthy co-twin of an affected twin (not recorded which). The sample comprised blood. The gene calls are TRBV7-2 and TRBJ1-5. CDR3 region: CASSLGPNNQPQHF.